This T cell receptor beta chain appears in the sequencing data of a study of T cells in women clearing cervical HPV infection. Study-wide points: Controls had more TRBV6-7 (approximately 0.16%) than cases (0.11%).

This CDR3 is 13 amino acids long. Germline CDR1 SGHRS, CDR2 YFSETQ. V was clipped by 0 bases and J by 4 bases, with 7 bases between them. MY09/MY11 PCR detected cervical HPV DNA; dot-blot assigned genotypes. Worth noting for this clone: No antigen is known for it. The CDR3 end falls 3 residues outside the read, so it is completed with the germline J gene.

Clones were read by immunoSEQ multiplex PCR, and TCRdb kept only the in-frame ones, dropping some. The listing records around 30,000 clones. Sequenced material: blood buffy coat. The clonotype comes from a woman aged 18 to 75 with a cervical HPV16 infection that either progressed to CIN3+ or cleared (not recorded which). This chain uses TRBV5-1 with TRBJ1-2; D call uncertain. CDR3 bases read: TGCGCCAGCAGCTTGGACAGATTCTATGGC. The encoded protein is CASSLDRFYG. The entire CDR3 sequence reads CASSLDRFYGYTF.